The TCR beta chain described here comes from a study of T cell responses to AZD1222 COVID-19 vaccine. On the study more broadly: Samples with a second dose at about 4 or about 12 weeks were pooled together. Findings and caveats of the study: Among the donors, most were white British and more were female, and clonal diversity was possibly underestimated. In all cases, repertoires were sampled only after the peak T cell response.

CDR3 length equals 14 residues. CDR1 and CDR2 from the germline V gene are LNHDA and SQIVND (reference sequence). Trimming shortened V by 2 bases and J by 10 bases, and 12 bases separated the two germline ends. About this clone: What it binds is unknown.

Assay used: immunoSEQ multiplex PCR; TCRdb lists only in-frame clones, some missing. The top ten clones hold under 1.5% of a sample with around 100,000 clones, 70% to 90% of them seen once. The source material was peripheral blood, sampled on day 0 of AZD1222 vaccination. V and J are TRBV19 and TRBJ1-6, with D uncertain. The receptor's source is an adult in good health. CDR3 sequence reads: CASSISGSRSPLHF. CDR3 sequence (DNA): TGTGCCAGTAGTATATCGGGGAGTCGGTCACCCCTCCACTTT.